These T cell receptor beta chains were read from a single sample in a study of cytomegalovirus exposure and HLA in healthy donors. Repertoires were generated with immunoSEQ multiplex PCR, while TCRdb's copy carries only in-frame clones and drops some. The table lists 150,000 to 200,000 clones, over 70% of them singletons. The specimen was PBMCs. The receptors stem from a woman in her twenties or thirties in good health and CMV-seronegative. CDR3s include the opening cysteine and the closing phenylalanine or tryptophan. Fields, in order: clone size, CDR3 length, D gene, V gene, J gene, CDR3 protein, CDR3 DNA. A D gene is named only where the DNA matches it firmly. Size values are once, few and many counts, or a class for expanded clones, and some rows have none.

clone size: .
CDR3 length: 15
D gene: TRBD1
V gene: TRBV19
J gene: TRBJ2-7
CDR3 protein: CASSATGTGSYEQYF
CDR3 DNA: TGTGCCAGTAGTGCGACCGGGACAGGGTCATACGAGCAGTACTTC

clone size: once
CDR3 length: 18
D gene: .
V gene: TRBV7-2
J gene: TRBJ1-6
CDR3 protein: CASSLALGGWAVLSPLHF
CDR3 DNA: TGTGCCAGCAGCTTAGCGTTGGGGGGGTGGGCCGTTTTATCACCCCTCCACTTT

clone size: .
CDR3 length: 16
D gene: TRBD1
V gene: TRBV4-1
J gene: TRBJ1-3
CDR3 protein: CASSQDEGAGGNTIYF
CDR3 DNA: TGTGCCAGCAGCCAAGATGAGGGGGCGGGAGGAAACACCATATATTTT

clone size: .
CDR3 length: 15
D gene: .
V gene: TRBV13
J gene: TRBJ1-2
CDR3 protein: CASSLRARRNYGYTF
CDR3 DNA: TGTGCCAGCAGCTTAAGAGCCAGGAGGAACTATGGCTACACCTTC

clone size: few
CDR3 length: 13
D gene: TRBD2
V gene: TRBV28
J gene: TRBJ2-7
CDR3 protein: CASRRRGGYEQYF
CDR3 DNA: TGTGCCAGCAGGCGCCGGGGGGGATACGAGCAGTACTTC

clone size: .
CDR3 length: 13
D gene: .
V gene: TRBV18
J gene: TRBJ2-7
CDR3 protein: CASSPLGGNEQYF
CDR3 DNA: TGTGCCAGCTCACCGCTCGGGGGAAACGAGCAGTACTTC

clone size: .
CDR3 length: 16
D gene: .
V gene: TRBV6-6
J gene: TRBJ1-2
CDR3 protein: CASSYPPTAGDYGYTF
CDR3 DNA: TGTGCCAGCAGTTACCCCCCCACCGCAGGTGACTATGGCTACACCTTC

clone size: .
CDR3 length: 14
D gene: .
V gene: TRBV7-9
J gene: TRBJ1-1
CDR3 protein: CASNLPDRNTEAFF
CDR3 DNA: TGTGCCAGCAACCTCCCAGACAGGAACACTGAAGCTTTCTTT

clone size: .
CDR3 length: 14
D gene: TRBD1
V gene: TRBV14
J gene: TRBJ1-2
CDR3 protein: CASSHLQGGYGYTF
CDR3 DNA: TGTGCCAGCAGCCACTTACAGGGGGGCTATGGCTACACCTTC

clone size: .
CDR3 length: 15
D gene: .
V gene: TRBV28
J gene: TRBJ1-4
CDR3 protein: CASSLIGGGSEKLFF
CDR3 DNA: TGTGCCAGCAGTTTAATAGGGGGAGGGTCGGAAAAACTGTTTTTT

clone size: .
CDR3 length: 14
D gene: TRBD2
V gene: TRBV6-4
J gene: TRBJ2-3
CDR3 protein: CASSLAGGTDTQYF
CDR3 DNA: TGTGCCAGCAGCCTGGCGGGGGGCACAGATACGCAGTATTTT

clone size: few
CDR3 length: 17
D gene: .
V gene: TRBV30
J gene: TRBJ1-2
CDR3 protein: CAWSLEGGLTTNYGYTF
CDR3 DNA: TGTGCCTGGAGTCTAGAGGGTGGCCTTACAACTAACTATGGCTACACCTTC

clone size: .
CDR3 length: 15
D gene: .
V gene: TRBV2
J gene: TRBJ1-5
CDR3 protein: CASSAPGQNNQPQHF
CDR3 DNA: TGTGCCAGCAGTGCCCCGGGACAAAACAATCAGCCCCAGCATTTT

clone size: .
CDR3 length: 16
D gene: .
V gene: TRBV5-1
J gene: TRBJ1-6
CDR3 protein: CASSPGGSSYNSPLHF
CDR3 DNA: TGCGCCAGCAGCCCTGGAGGGAGCTCCTATAATTCACCCCTCCACTTT

clone size: once
CDR3 length: 16
D gene: TRBD1
V gene: TRBV5-1
J gene: TRBJ2-3
CDR3 protein: CASSLVGTGETDTQYF
CDR3 DNA: TGCGCCAGCAGCTTGGTGGGGACAGGGGAAACAGATACGCAGTATTTT

clone size: .
CDR3 length: 15
D gene: .
V gene: TRBV7-3
J gene: TRBJ1-1
CDR3 protein: CASSLDRGGRTEAFF
CDR3 DNA: TGTGCCAGCAGCTTAGATCGGGGGGGCAGGACTGAAGCTTTCTTT

clone size: few
CDR3 length: 14
D gene: .
V gene: TRBV10-3
J gene: TRBJ2-3
CDR3 protein: CALKGAFATDTQYF
CDR3 DNA: TGTGCCCTAAAAGGGGCTTTCGCCACAGATACGCAGTATTTT

clone size: .
CDR3 length: 14
D gene: .
V gene: TRBV5-5
J gene: TRBJ1-1
CDR3 protein: CASSSTPGNTEAFF
CDR3 DNA: TGTGCCAGCAGCTCGACCCCAGGGAACACTGAAGCTTTCTTT

clone size: .
CDR3 length: 16
D gene: .
V gene: TRBV19
J gene: TRBJ1-5
CDR3 protein: CASSTWGGGGNQPQHF
CDR3 DNA: TGTGCCAGTAGTACCTGGGGAGGCGGGGGCAATCAGCCCCAGCATTTT

clone size: .
CDR3 length: 15
D gene: .
V gene: TRBV25-1
J gene: TRBJ2-5
CDR3 protein: CASSELDSYGETQYF
CDR3 DNA: TGTGCCAGCAGTGAATTGGACAGCTATGGGGAGACCCAGTACTTC